The 19 T cell receptor beta chains given below trace back to one sample, sequenced in a study of shared T cell receptors in the human thymus. Only in-frame clones appear in the TCRdb table, and some are missing; sequencing was by immunoSEQ multiplex PCR. The repertoire consists of approximately 730,000 clones, with approximately 85% occurring once and the leading ten covering approximately 0.01%. The data also belong to a second study, concerning human thymus T cells.

Material for sequencing was thymocytes. The receptors shown here come from a girl under three years old with a congenital heart defect.

The chain joins TRBV29-1 to TRBJ1-2; 9 positions match TRBD1. Germline assignment: CDR1 SQVTM and CDR2 ANQGSEA. The J segment lost 10 bases and the V segment lost 5 bases, leaving 11 bases of the junction unmatched. The CDR3 spans 13 residues. The CDR3 DNA is TGCAGCGTTAACCGGGGACAGGGTCCCTCCTACACCTTC. Encoded protein: CSVNRGQGPSYTF.

This chain connects TRBV2 to TRBJ1-5; D is unclear. Trimming removed 2 bases at V and 1 base at J, with 6 bases between. Germline-derived CDR1 and CDR2 are SNHLY and FYNNEI. The CDR3 extends over 14 amino acids. In DNA, the CDR3 is TGTGCCAGCAGTGAAATGGCAAGCAATCAGCCCCAGCATTTT. This translates into CASSEMASNQPQHF.

This chain joins TRBV29-1 and TRBJ1-1; TRBD1 is a possible D gene (6 bases). V was cut by 5 bases and J by 1 base, with 11 bases left in between. The CDR3 sequence is 13 residues long. The V gene's germline CDR1 is SQVTM and CDR2 ANQGSEA. CDR3 sequence (DNA): TGCAGCGTTTATGCGACAGGGAACACTGAAGCTTTCTTT. It yields the protein CSVYATGNTEAFF. The full variable domain, its missing parts supplied by reference TRBV29-1 and TRBJ1-1, is SAVISQKPSRDICQRGTSLTIQCQVDSQVTMMFWYRQQPGQSLTLIATANQGSEATYESGFVIDKFPISRPNLTFSTLTVSNMSPEDSSIYLCSVYATGNTEAFFGQGTRLTVV.

The chain is built from TRBV29-1 and TRBJ2-1; TRBD2 agrees at 10 bases. The CDR3 consists of 14 residues. Germline CDR1 is SQVTM and CDR2 is ANQGSEA. V dropped 5 bases and J dropped 4; count of bases not matched to a gene: 5. The CDR3 DNA follows: TGCAGCGTTATGAGCGGGGGGGCTTACAATGAGCAGTTCTTC. As protein: CSVMSGGAYNEQFF.

The V gene is TRBV7-2, the J gene TRBJ2-7; weak D call: TRBD2 (6 bases). Germline CDR1 and CDR2: SGHTA and FQGNSA. The V end lost 5 bases, the J end lost 0 bases, and 14 bases lay between the germline ends. The CDR3 totals 15 residues. DNA for the CDR3: TGTGCCAGCAGCCCCTGGGGGGAACCCTCCTACGAGCAGTACTTC. Translated: CASSPWGEPSYEQYF.

The V call is TRBV5-1, the J call TRBJ1-2; 7 bases are a match to TRBD1. V trimming: 2 bases; J trimming: 0 bases; junction bases outside the gene matches: 7. CDR1 and CDR2 (germline): SGHRS, YFSETQ. This CDR3 has 16 residues. In nucleotides, the CDR3 is TGCGCCAGCAGCTTAAGGACAGGATGCTCTAACTATGGCTACACCTTC. Translation gives CASSLRTGCSNYGYTF.

The chain uses TRBV18 and TRBJ1-5; a weak D match, TRBD1 (5 bases). The CDR3 sequence is 17 residues long. The germline V and J ends were trimmed by 3 bases and 0 bases, with 15 bases remaining between them. Per germline, CDR1 KGHSH and CDR2 LQKENI. The CDR3 nucleotides are TGTGCCAGCTCACCCTTCCAGGGCGGGGATAGCAATCAGCCCCAGCATTTT. Protein product: CASSPFQGGDSNQPQHF.

The chain uses TRBV18 and TRBJ1-1, with D unresolved. This CDR3 spans 14 amino acids. Trimming shortened V by 2 bases and J by 13 bases, and 20 bases separated the two germline ends. Germline values: CDR1 KGHSH, CDR2 LQKENI. The CDR3 protein is CASSPNPTVCGVFF. The CDR3 region has the DNA TGTGCCAGCTCACCAAACCCCACAGTGTGTGGCGTTTTCTTT.

The chain recombines TRBV4-3 with TRBJ2-1, with 11 bases identical to TRBD2. The CDR3 is made up of 18 amino acids. In germline, CDR1 is LGHNA, CDR2 YSLEER. J lost 10 bases, V lost 4 bases, and 18 bases had no gene match. Here the CDR3 reads CASSRILSGGALELEQFF. The CDR3 DNA follows: TGCGCCAGCAGCCGGATTCTTAGCGGGGGGGCTCTTGAGCTAGAGCAGTTCTTC.

V and J are TRBV6-1 and TRBJ1-5, with D maybe TRBD1 (6 bases). The CDR3 length is 13 residues. Trimming stripped 6 bases from V and 6 bases from J, with 12 bases between. The germline CDR1 and CDR2 sequences are MNHNS and SASEGT. In DNA, the CDR3 is TGTGCCAGCAGCGACAGGTCTGGTCAGCCCCAGCATTTT. It specifies CASSDRSGQPQHF.

This chain connects TRBV2 to TRBJ1-1; D gene uncertain. Germline V gene lookup returns CDR1 SNHLY and CDR2 FYNNEI. CDR3 length: 17 residues. Trimming pared 9 bases from V and 1 base from J, leaving 24 bases between. The CDR3 loop is CARIPEHGFRRNTEAFF. The CDR3 DNA is TGTGCCAGAATTCCCGAGCACGGGTTTCGGCGGAACACTGAAGCTTTCTTT.

This clone was counted between two and nine times. The CDR3 loop is CASSRRGYGQPQHF. The CDR3 DNA follows: TGCGCCAGCAGCCGCAGGGGTTATGGTCAGCCCCAGCATTTT. The rearrangement links TRBV4-1 to TRBJ1-5; possible D gene TRBD1, 6 bases. CDR1 MGHRA and CDR2 YSYEKL come from the germline V gene. V gave up 4 bases and J gave up 6 bases, with 13 bases separating them. This CDR3 region has 14 residues.

This sequence joins TRBV12-5 and TRBJ1-1; D ambiguous. Germline values: CDR1 LGHNT, CDR2 FRNRAP. The length of the CDR3 is 17 residues. V was cut by 1 base and J by 5 bases, with 20 bases left in between. DNA of the CDR3: TGTGCTAGTGGTTTGGCCCGGAGAGGGCGCCGAAGAACTGAAGCTTTCTTT. This translates into CASGLARRGRRRTEAFF.

The rearrangement uses TRBV15 and TRBJ1-3, with TRBD1 identical over 8 bases. The CDR3 loop spans 22 amino acids. Germline V gene lookup returns CDR1 LNHNV and CDR2 YYDKDF (reference sequence). J was trimmed by 4 bases and V by 5 bases; bases with no gene match: 28. The CDR3, as DNA: TGTGCCACCAGCTGCGGGACAGGCTTACGTGGAGCTCGGAAGGTAACAGGAAACACCATATATTTT. The encoded protein is CATSCGTGLRGARKVTGNTIYF.

This rearrangement joins TRBV19 to TRBJ2-1; TRBD2 matches 14 bases. Germline assignment: CDR1 LNHDA and CDR2 SQIVND (reference sequence). Trimming at V came to 5 bases and at J to 4 bases, leaving 19 bases not matched to a gene. The CDR3 has 21 residues. Here the CDR3 reads CASSSTSGGADEVKLYNEQFF. DNA for the CDR3: TGTGCCAGTAGTTCGACTAGCGGGGGGGCCGACGAGGTGAAGTTATACAATGAGCAGTTCTTC.

The chain has TRBV9 and TRBJ2-3; 8 bases are shared with TRBD2. Per the germline V gene, CDR1 is SGDLS and CDR2 is YYNGEE. Losses at the gene ends were 0 bases for V and 4 bases for J; bases not matched to a gene: 16. The CDR3 contains 19 residues. This CDR3 is CASSVAGLGVEPMADTQYF. The CDR3 nucleotides read TGTGCCAGCAGCGTAGCGGGACTAGGAGTAGAACCTATGGCAGATACGCAGTATTTT. Drawing the rest from reference TRBV9 and TRBJ2-3, the complete variable domain is DSGVTQTPKHLITATGQRVTLRCSPRSGDLSVYWYQQSLDQGLQFLIQYYNGEERAKGNILERFSAQQFPDLHSELNLSSLELGDSALYFCASSVAGLGVEPMADTQYFGPGTRLTVL.

This clone was picked up one time. The chain recombines TRBV21-1 with TRBJ1-2. TRBV21-1 is labeled a pseudogene. The CDR3 has 14 amino acids. The CDR3 loop is CASVGRNANYGYTF. The CDR3 nucleotides are TGTGCCAGCGTCGGGAGAAATGCTAACTATGGCTACACCTTC.

This chain uses TRBV15 with TRBJ1-5; D not certain. This CDR3 contains 12 residues. Germline V lookup: CDR1 LNHNV, CDR2 YYDKDF (reference sequence). Trimming removed 8 bases from V and 7 bases from J, with 12 bases in between. The CDR3 reads CATSGAGQPQHF. CDR3 sequence (DNA): TGTGCCACCTCGGGAGCGGGACAGCCCCAGCATTTT.

The V call is TRBV10-3, the J call TRBJ2-3; TRBD1 aligns across 8 bases. J gave up 3 bases and V 3 bases, and 14 bases lay outside the gene matches. Germline V gene sequence: CDR1 ENHRY, CDR2 SYGVKD. This CDR3 is 18 amino acids long. The CDR3 protein is CAISDPLKRQGNTDTQYF. The CDR3 DNA reads TGTGCCATCAGTGATCCCCTCAAAAGACAGGGGAATACAGATACGCAGTATTTT.